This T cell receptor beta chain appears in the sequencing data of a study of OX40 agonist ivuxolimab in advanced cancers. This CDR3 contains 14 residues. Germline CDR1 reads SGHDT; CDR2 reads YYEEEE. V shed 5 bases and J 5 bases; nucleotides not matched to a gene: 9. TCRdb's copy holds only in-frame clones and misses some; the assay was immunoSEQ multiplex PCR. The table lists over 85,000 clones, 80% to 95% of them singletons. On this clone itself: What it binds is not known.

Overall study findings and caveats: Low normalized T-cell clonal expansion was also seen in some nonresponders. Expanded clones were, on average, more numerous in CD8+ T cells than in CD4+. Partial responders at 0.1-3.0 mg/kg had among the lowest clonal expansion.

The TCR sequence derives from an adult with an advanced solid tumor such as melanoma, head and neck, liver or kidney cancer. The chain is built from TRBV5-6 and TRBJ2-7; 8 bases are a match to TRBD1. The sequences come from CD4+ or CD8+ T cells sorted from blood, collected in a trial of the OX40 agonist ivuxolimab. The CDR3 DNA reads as TGTGCCAGCAGGCCGACAGGGGAAGGAAACGAGCAGTACTTC. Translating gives CASRPTGEGNEQYF.